Shown below are 24 T cell receptor beta chains from a single sample sequenced in a study of CD8+ T cells in alopecia areata. Regarding treatment: oral pan-JAK inhibitor, 5-10 mg twice daily. RNA, once extracted, was reverse transcribed into cDNA for use as the sequencing template. This table comes from immunoSEQ multiplex PCR, and its TCRdb copy is limited to in-frame clones, with some not included. The sample shows about 190,000 clones, approximately 61% of them seen only once. The material was CD4+ T cells sorted from blood, obtained at week 24, from a patient treated with tofacitinib. The receptor set was obtained from a human donor with alopecia areata.

This clone has more than one count but fewer than ten. The V and J genes are TRBV9 and TRBJ2-3, with 11 bases lining up with TRBD2. The CDR3 loop spans 15 amino acids. V shed 3 bases, J shed 2 bases, and the junction held 2 bases outside the gene matches. Germline assignment: CDR1 SGDLS and CDR2 YYNGEE. The CDR3 protein is CASSGLAGPTDTQYF. CDR3 in DNA: TGTGCCAGCAGCGGACTAGCGGGACCCACAGATACGCAGTATTTT.

The chain employs TRBV5-1 and TRBJ1-4; 8 bases match TRBD1. The V and J ends lost 0 bases and 0 bases, in that order; junction bases with no gene match: 4. The CDR3 is made up of 17 amino acids. CDR1 SGHRS and CDR2 YFSETQ come from the germline V gene. The CDR3 region has the DNA TGCGCCAGCAGCTTGGGACAGGGGATGACAACTAATGAAAAACTGTTTTTT. Its protein product is CASSLGQGMTTNEKLFF.

For this clone: A read error may explain this, as a much larger clone is one base away. The same CDR3 arises from other DNA sequences in this sample as well. The chain carries TRBV11-2 and TRBJ2-7; 7 positions match TRBD1. CDR3 size: 12 residues. The germline V gene encodes CDR1 SGHAT and CDR2 FQNNGV. Germline trimming cut 3 bases from V and 4 bases from J; bases unmatched to any gene: 0. DNA for the CDR3: TGTGCCAGCAGCTTGACAGGGTACGAGCAGTACTTC. It yields the protein CASSLTGYEQYF.

CDR3 loop: CSVPGRGGMNTEAFF. DNA of the CDR3: TGCAGCGTCCCTGGCAGGGGCGGTATGAACACTGAAGCTTTCTTT. The gene calls are TRBV29-1 and TRBJ1-1, with D possibly matching TRBD1 (6 bases). Germline loops: CDR1 SQVTM, CDR2 ANQGSEA. The CDR3 contains 15 residues. Trimming removed 6 bases from V and 0 bases from J, with 17 bases in between.

This rearrangement joins TRBV9 to TRBJ2-1; TRBD2 matches at 8 bases. The V and J ends lost 0 bases and 7 bases, in that order; junction bases with no gene match: 9. The CDR3 sequence is 16 residues long. Germline values: CDR1 SGDLS, CDR2 YYNGEE. In DNA, the CDR3 is TGTGCCAGCAGCGTAGTAGAGCGGGGGACCGGAAATGAGCAGTTCTTC. It encodes CASSVVERGTGNEQFF.

This chain joins TRBV7-2 and TRBJ1-5, with unresolved D. V lost 6 bases, J lost 7 bases, and 16 bases lay in between. This CDR3 spans 14 amino acids. Germline loops: CDR1 SGHTA, CDR2 FQGNSA. Here the CDR3 DNA reads TGTGCCAGCAGTCTTGATTCGCGGACGCAGCCCCAGCATTTT. Translating it yields CASSLDSRTQPQHF. The full variable domain, in which reference TRBV7-2 and TRBJ1-5 provide the parts outside the CDR3, is GAGVSQSPSNKVTEKGKDVELRCDPISGHTALYWYRQSLGQGLEFLIYFQGNSAPDKSGLPSDRFSAERTGGSVSTLTIQRTQQEDSAVYLCASSLDSRTQPQHFGDGTRLSIL.

The genes are TRBV30 and TRBJ2-2; a weak D match, TRBD2 (6 bases). V was trimmed by 3 bases and J by 5 bases, leaving 7 bases between them. CDR1 and CDR2 (germline): GTSNPN, SVGIG (reference sequence). The length of the CDR3 is 12 residues. CDR3 amino acids: CAWREGTGELFF. DNA of the CDR3: TGTGCCTGGAGGGAGGGAACCGGGGAGCTGTTTTTT.

This clone has more than one count but fewer than ten. V usage is TRBV25-1 and J usage is TRBJ1-6; 7 nucleotides align to TRBD1. With 3 bases clipped from V and 2 bases from J, the junction kept 1 base outside the gene matches. There are 15 residues in the CDR3. CDR1 MGHDK and CDR2 SYGVNS come from the germline V gene. The CDR3 loop is CASSEGTAYNSPLHF. CDR3 nucleotide sequence: TGTGCCAGCAGTGAGGGGACAGCCTATAATTCACCCCTCCACTTT.

The chain uses TRBV25-1 and TRBJ2-1; 9 bases agree with TRBD1. V dropped 5 bases and J dropped 10; count of bases not matched to a gene: 9. Germline CDR1 reads MGHDK; CDR2 reads SYGVNS. CDR3 length: 14 amino acids. The CDR3 bases are TGTGCCAGCAGTCCCAACAGGGGGCCCCGGGAGCAGTTCTTC. Protein product: CASSPNRGPREQFF.

The genes are TRBV4-1 and TRBJ1-4; 10 bases map to TRBD1. V lost 5 bases, J lost 7 bases, and 4 bases stayed unmatched. Germline V gene data show CDR1 as MGHRA and CDR2 as YSYEKL. The CDR3 covers 14 residues. The CDR3 DNA follows: TGCGCCAGCAGCTTCGACAGGGGGCGTGAAAAACTGTTTTTT. Translation gives CASSFDRGREKLFF.

This clone was detected a few times. The chain employs TRBV4-3 and TRBJ2-2; 8 bases align to TRBD1. Per germline, CDR1 LGHNA and CDR2 YSLEER. After removal of 5 bases from V and 4 bases from J, the junction contained 6 bases not matched to a gene. The CDR3 runs to 15 residues. DNA of the CDR3: TGCGCCAGCAGCTACCAGGGGGCGGCCACCGGGGAGCTGTTTTTT. Its protein is CASSYQGAATGELFF.

This chain connects TRBV2 to TRBJ1-1; D might be TRBD1 (6 bases). There are 11 residues in the CDR3. Germline V gene data show CDR1 as SNHLY and CDR2 as FYNNEI. V dropped 7 bases and J dropped 10 bases, with 13 bases sitting between them. The CDR3 is CASTGGSGAFF. The CDR3 DNA reads TGTGCCAGCACTGGGGGCTCGGGAGCTTTCTTT. Combining the CDR3 with reference TRBV2 and TRBJ1-1 gives the whole variable domain EPEVTQTPSHQVTQMGQEVILRCVPISNHLYFYWYRQILGQKVEFLVSFYNNEISEKSEIFDDQFSVERPDGSNFTLKIRSTKLEDSAMYFCASTGGSGAFFGQGTRLTVV.

The rearrangement uses TRBV5-1 and TRBJ2-5, with D unclear. The V gene's germline CDR1 is SGHRS and CDR2 YFSETQ. This CDR3 comprises 14 residues. Trimming removed 5 bases at V and 4 bases at J, with 15 bases between. CDR3 sequence: CASRLARPPETQYF. The DNA for the CDR3 is TGCGCCAGCAGGCTTGCTAGACCCCCAGAGACCCAGTACTTC.

This clone was counted between two and nine times. The chain couples TRBV30 to TRBJ2-5; TRBD2 agrees at 7 bases. Germline V gene sequence: CDR1 GTSNPN, CDR2 SVGIG (reference sequence). CDR3 length equals 15 residues. With 0 bases clipped from V and 2 bases from J, the junction kept 6 bases outside the gene matches. The CDR3 protein is CAWSVRGAGQETQYF. The DNA of the CDR3 is TGTGCCTGGAGTGTAAGAGGAGCGGGGCAAGAGACCCAGTACTTC.

A word on this clone: The junction and the germline gene differ at one end; a read error may be behind it. The V and J genes are TRBV29-1 and TRBJ1-2, with 8 bases matching TRBD1. CDR3 length equals 12 residues. The germline gives CDR1 SQVTM, CDR2 ANQGSEA. CDR3 DNA: TGCAGCGTTGAACACGGCTTGGACAGGGTGGCCTTC. Amino acids: CSVEHGLDRVAF.

This chain connects TRBV15 to TRBJ2-7; D is perhaps TRBD2 (5 bases). Trimming took 0 bases from V and 2 from J, leaving 14 bases between them. Germline CDR1 reads LNHNV; CDR2 reads YYDKDF (reference sequence). This CDR3 contains 16 residues. This CDR3 is CATSRDFPGLTYEQYF. The CDR3 nucleotides are TGTGCCACCAGCAGAGATTTTCCTGGACTGACCTACGAGCAGTACTTC.

The gene calls are TRBV29-1 and TRBJ2-1, with D perhaps given as TRBD1 or TRBD2 (5 bases each). The CDR3 runs 14 residues. V lost 8 bases to trimming and J lost 6 bases, with 20 bases between them. Germline lookup yields CDR1 SQVTM and CDR2 ANQGSEA. Here the CDR3 DNA reads TGCAGCTCTGTTTTCGGGGACGGAATCAATGAGCAGTTCTTC. It translates to CSSVFGDGINEQFF.

In DNA form, the CDR3 reads TGTGCCAGCAGCTTTCGGGGGACAGGGACTCACAATGAGCAGTTCTTC. It yields the protein CASSFRGTGTHNEQFF. The V gene is TRBV5-6, the J gene TRBJ2-1; TRBD1 matches 9 bases. Germline V gives CDR1 SGHDT, CDR2 YYEEEE. J was trimmed by 5 bases and V by 2 bases; bases with no gene match: 8. This CDR3 comprises 16 residues.

This clone was seen a handful of times. This sequence joins TRBV25-1 and TRBJ1-2; TRBD1 is a possible D gene (6 bases). The length of the CDR3 is 15 residues. Between the trimmed V and J ends, which lost 7 bases and 2 bases, there was a span of 17 bases. Per germline, CDR1 MGHDK and CDR2 SYGVNS. CDR3: CASTPPGRGNYGYTF. CDR3 bases: TGTGCCAGCACGCCTCCTGGCAGGGGCAACTATGGCTACACCTTC.

V is TRBV29-1 and J is TRBJ1-4; no clear D gene. This CDR3 is 10 amino acids long. The V gene lost 6 bases and the J gene lost 5 bases, with 4 bases spanning the gap. Germline CDR1 is SQVTM and CDR2 is ANQGSEA. The CDR3 loop is CSVLNEKLFF. CDR3 nucleotides: TGCAGCGTCCTGAATGAAAAACTGTTTTTT.

For the CDR3, the DNA is TGCAGCGTTGTAAGCATGAACACTGAAGCTTTCTTT. Translated, it gives CSVVSMNTEAFF. The genes are TRBV29-1 and TRBJ1-1; D is uncertain. Germline assignment: CDR1 SQVTM and CDR2 ANQGSEA. The CDR3 spans 12 residues. V was cut by 4 bases and J by 0 bases, with 6 bases left in between.

This clone was detected many times. This chain links TRBV25-1 with TRBJ1-1; D unclear. Germline V gives CDR1 MGHDK, CDR2 SYGVNS. Trimming took off 2 bases at V and 1 base at J, with 11 bases between the two ends. The CDR3 consists of 15 residues. The CDR3 region is CASSEGGRPNTEAFF. CDR3 coding DNA: TGTGCCAGCAGTGAAGGTGGCAGACCGAACACTGAAGCTTTCTTT.

The V call is TRBV11-2, the J call TRBJ2-7, with 12 bases fitting TRBD2. The CDR3 runs 16 residues. V trimming: 6 bases; J trimming: 0 bases; junction bases outside the gene matches: 6. Germline values: CDR1 SGHAT, CDR2 FQNNGV. The CDR3 nucleotides are TGTGCCAGCAGTTCTGGACTAGCGGGGCTCTCCTACGAGCAGTACTTC. It specifies CASSSGLAGLSYEQYF.

This clone was detected a few times. The DNA for the CDR3 is TGTGCCAGCAGCTTTGGCTCCGGGACAGGGGGGCTTAGCGGCTACACCTTC. This translates into CASSFGSGTGGLSGYTF. The rearrangement uses TRBV7-2 and TRBJ1-2; TRBD1 aligns across 11 bases. Germline V gives CDR1 SGHTA, CDR2 FQGNSA. The CDR3 consists of 17 residues. J gave up 8 bases and V 3 bases, and 14 bases lay outside the gene matches. Variable domain in full (rest from reference TRBV7-2 and TRBJ1-2): GAGVSQSPSNKVTEKGKDVELRCDPISGHTALYWYRQSLGQGLEFLIYFQGNSAPDKSGLPSDRFSAERTGGSVSTLTIQRTQQEDSAVYLCASSFGSGTGGLSGYTFGSGTRLTVV.